Here is one T cell receptor (beta chain) with its context. Its antigen remains unidentified. The record has no base qualities; no much larger clone is one base away. The cohort was made up of about 670 healthy bone marrow donors. At the time of sampling, every cohort member was nominally healthy, though immune exposures that went unrecorded were likely present. The donor tested CMV seropositive and was one of the 289 seropositive cohort members. A peripheral blood sample was collected from each donor, and TCR beta sequencing was performed on peripheral blood mononuclear cells. Genomic DNA was extracted from the blood cell samples with the Qiagen DNeasy Blood Extraction Kit. Library preparation used the immunoSEQ multiplex PCR assay. For the multiplex PCR, a mixture combining 60 forward primers for TCR Vbeta segments and 13 reverse primers for TCR Jbeta segments was used. Amplification of the CDR3 region of rearranged TCR beta genes was performed with a multiplex PCR assay on genomic DNA. Amplified TCR beta libraries were sequenced as 87-base-pair reads on the Illumina HiSeq System. The paper's data handling went like this. In a later analysis, 80 million or so unique TCR beta chains were counted across the 500 to 700 repertoires, and approximately 9.9 million of these chains were shared by at least two donors. Raw reads were error-corrected and collapsed into unique sequences by a nearest-neighbor algorithm in which closely related sequences were merged to remove PCR and sequencing errors. V, D and J gene segments were assigned by aligning CDR3 sequences to IMGT reference sequences. Each retained sequence needed at least a six-nucleotide match to both a V gene segment and a J gene segment. Rearrangements were classified as productive when the CDR3 lacked stop codons and remained in frame with V and J, and all other rearrangements were classified as non-productive. CDR3 was defined according to IMGT convention as the region running from the second conserved V-encoded cysteine to the conserved J-encoded phenylalanine. In an earlier analysis of roughly 580 of the donors, sequences lacking an unambiguous match to a single V gene segment were excluded. An earlier analysis of a few hundred of the donors called V segments functional above 56.7% productive rearrangements and segregating when the between-donor standard deviation exceeded 5%. A statistical classification framework was built to diagnose cytomegalovirus status from the catalog of TCR beta chain sequences. In a later analysis, TCR nucleotide sequences were compared against IMGT/GENE-DB human TR gene sequences so that V and J genes could be assigned. In a later analysis, CDR3 sequences and most-parsimonious VDJ recombination scenarios were assigned using the TCRdist pipeline. In a later analysis, every TCR beta chain was defined by the combination of its CDR3 amino acid sequence and its V-gene family, and reads without a unique V-gene family were dropped. To address suspected cross-contamination and a sequencing artifact, a later analysis removed over 500 highly shared, low-generation-probability nucleotide sequences. For each public chain, a later analysis derived a clonal expansion index from normalized ranks of inferred template counts within each repertoire. In a later analysis, generation probabilities were computed using a VDJ recombination model fitted to out-of-frame rearrangements, and the results were checked against IGoR. In a later analysis, hypergeometric tests were used to score TCR-TCR, TCR-HLA and TCR-CMV co-occurrence, with a repertoire-size bias correction applied to TCR pairs. To estimate false discovery rates, a later analysis permuted the HLA or CMV assignments 20 times. In a later analysis, co-occurring TCRs were grouped using DBSCAN, and TCRdist sequence similarity was added for clustering within HLA-allele-positive subsets. Repertoires with fewer than 30,000 or more than 120,000 public chains were left out of co-occurrence clustering, as were a few repertoires with anomalous nucleotide sharing. The immuneACCESS repertoire file appears here via TCRdb, limited to in-frame rearrangements. These files lack a portion of the clones; in checked studies, under half of the deficit traces to unresolved V genes, and the cause of the others is not known. The V and J calls and clone size are taken from that table; D and trimming were inferred from the DNA. The sample table records 100,000 to 150,000 clones; around three quarters of these occur just once. The ten biggest clones cover more than 8% of the sample.

The data belong to a study of cytomegalovirus exposure and HLA in healthy donors (dated 2017 in TCRdb). In terms of the full investigation: According to an earlier analysis of 450 to 650 of the donors, some 180 million T cells yielded 117 million unique TCR beta sequences and less than 300 Gb of sequence data. The aim of the study was to test whether cataloging public T cell receptors could identify signatures of past pathogen exposure. To decide whether each TCR beta V gene segment behaved as functional or pseudogenic, an earlier analysis of approximately 600 of the donors relied on high-throughput TCR beta sequencing. The T cell repertoires of several hundred subjects were profiled by immunosequencing and related to cytomegalovirus serostatus. High-throughput TCR immunosequencing, statistical association of individual TCRs with disease status, and machine learning were combined to predict cytomegalovirus infection status. Among roughly 400 genotyped donors of the cohort, an average of about 240,000 unique TCR beta nucleotide sequences was sequenced per donor, of which roughly 18% were non-productive. A later analysis re-examined previously published TCR beta repertoires from 610 or so donors and added high-resolution HLA genotyping to investigate patterns of TCR occurrence. Along with the roughly 710-subject first cohort, a separate validation cohort of over a hundred different subjects was used. Genome-wide SNP genotypes for about three fifths of the 666 donors were used in a later genetic analysis, which treated that subset as a discovery cohort. About 300 gigabases of sequencing data and around 80 million unique TCR sequences made up an early release that covered over 550 HLA-typed donors. Of the 300 to 500 genotyped donors, 65% to 90% were placed in the genetic ancestry cluster associated with self-reported Caucasian donors. Donor age, sex, ethnicity and CMV serostatus were compiled together with the repertoire data. HLA typing covered class I and class II loci at four-digit resolution. Rather than using new phenotypic data, the later analysis identified candidate immune exposures from TCR beta sequences and from how often those sequences occurred across donors. Several DR-DQ haplotypes were treated as single units for association and clustering because of strong linkage in the cohort. Typing coverage differed by locus: A, B, C, DRB1 and DQB1 were typed in roughly 620-640 donors, DQA1 in 500 to 550, DPA1 in over 600, and DPB1 in 400 to 490. Every discovery cohort repertoire had been produced on one sequencing platform.

The CDR3 contains 13 residues, cysteine and phenylalanine counted. Just the 39-base CDR3 DNA is kept, in frame starting at base 1. CDR1 and CDR2, per the germline V gene, are MNHNS and SASEGT. V lost 6 bases and J lost 5 bases, and the count of bases not matched to a germline gene is 6. Results the study describes overall, beyond this receptor: A later analysis associated 15,000 or so TCR beta sequences with specific HLA alleles at a false discovery rate of 0.05. Strong co-occurrence of HLA alleles, especially DR and DQ, made assigning TCR associations to individual alleles difficult. This cohort had only TCR beta chains sequenced, and the lack of alpha or paired-chain data limited which features could be detected. An earlier analysis of around 500 of the donors showed that most TCR beta V segments appeared in productive rearrangements either about 87% or about 30% of the time, which broadly matched IMGT annotations. A further reported finding was that TCR beta sequences accurately predicted the HLA-A and HLA-B alleles for most subjects in the first cohort. Three of the identified cytomegalovirus-associated TCR beta chains were confirmed in vitro to be specific for cytomegalovirus antigens. An association between a missense DCLRE1C variant and V-gene and J-gene trimming of TCR beta chains was found in a later genetic analysis and replicated in an independent cohort. Because counts were too low, more than 15 rarely observed V segments, including chromosome 9 orphons, were excluded from the earlier analysis of roughly 580 of the donors. For the cohort, immune exposure information was limited to CMV serostatus. A group of highly shared sequence variants was considered likely to be a technical artifact of the sequencing pipeline. The authors suggested that the approach could potentially be generalized to other disease states and immunological phenotypes. Some IMGT-functional V segments, including TRBV6-2 and TRBV6-3, could not be told apart with the 87-base-pair reads, so those segments were excluded. Compared with equally common non-associated chains, HLA-associated TCR beta chains in a later analysis were more clonally expanded and had lower generation probabilities. In both the original and validation cohorts, the classifier was reported to diagnose cytomegalovirus status with high specificity and sensitivity. A total of around 150 TCR beta chains were listed by the study as associated with cytomegalovirus. In a later analysis, TCR association rates were found to vary across HLA loci, with the most associated TCRs seen for DRB1 alleles and the fewest for HLA-C alleles. According to a later genetic analysis, donors in an Asian-associated ancestry cluster had fewer N-insertions in productive TCRs than the roughly 700-donor mean. A later analysis found that most CMV-associated TCR beta chains appeared HLA-restricted, with HLA associations seemingly driven largely by CMV exposure. Several of the top co-occurrence clusters appeared to be linked to parvovirus B19, influenza, CMV and Epstein-Barr virus, according to a later analysis. Sequencing depth was assumed to be roughly uniform across donors in the presence/absence analyses, though that assumption may not hold. HLA typing was unavailable for some donors at each locus, so association tests used only the typed subset. Correlated functional status among segregating V segments might be attributable to linkage disequilibrium, but an unknown experimental factor could not be ruled out. Most TCR sequences were observed very rarely across donors, whereas some public TCRs were present in many individuals.

Sequencing was performed on PBMCs. Recombination joined TRBV6-1 with TRBJ2-7; 8 of the junction bases match TRBD1. The sequence was collected from a young man in good health and CMV-seropositive. The bases read TGTGCCAGCAGAGTGACAGGGGTGCACGAGCAGTACTTC. This yields the protein CASRVTGVHEQYF.